This is a list of T cell receptor beta chains from one sample in a study of cytomegalovirus exposure and HLA in healthy donors. This table comes from immunoSEQ multiplex PCR, and its TCRdb copy is limited to in-frame clones, with some not included. The table has a few hundred thousand clones, 80% to 90% seen once; the top ten hold about 3%. The sample was PBMCs. The receptors were sampled from a man younger than 45 in good health and CMV-seronegative. CDR3s include the opening cysteine and the closing phenylalanine or tryptophan. A D gene is named only where the DNA matches it firmly. Clone size is given for some rows only: seen once, a few or many times, or a class if the clone is expanded.

j_gene: TRBJ1-1
d_gene: TRBD1
v_gene: TRBV27
abundance: -
CDR3aa: CASSLGQGSTEAFF
CDR3nt: TGTGCCAGCAGCCTTGGACAGGGCTCCACTGAAGCTTTCTTT

j_gene: TRBJ2-2
d_gene: -
v_gene: TRBV19
abundance: -
CDR3aa: CASSISQEGGELFF
CDR3nt: TGTGCCAGTAGTATATCGCAGGAGGGCGGGGAGCTGTTTTTT

j_gene: TRBJ2-2
d_gene: TRBD2
v_gene: TRBV29-1
abundance: -
CDR3aa: CSVHAPQPTSGRNTGELFF
CDR3nt: TGCAGCGTTCACGCCCCGCAACCGACTAGCGGGAGGAACACCGGGGAGCTGTTTTTT

j_gene: TRBJ2-7
d_gene: -
v_gene: TRBV5-4
abundance: once
CDR3aa: CASSFPSSYEQYF
CDR3nt: TGTGCCAGCAGCTTCCCGAGCTCCTACGAGCAGTACTTC

j_gene: TRBJ1-2
d_gene: TRBD1
v_gene: TRBV2
abundance: few
CDR3aa: CASAGTGSYGYTF
CDR3nt: TGTGCCAGCGCCGGGACAGGGAGTTATGGCTACACCTTC

j_gene: TRBJ2-3
d_gene: TRBD2
v_gene: TRBV28
abundance: -
CDR3aa: CASSFGGGLTDTQYF
CDR3nt: TGTGCCAGCAGTTTTGGCGGGGGGCTCACAGATACGCAGTATTTT

j_gene: TRBJ2-7
d_gene: -
v_gene: TRBV7-9
abundance: -
CDR3aa: CSSSPEGIEGQYF
CDR3nt: TGTTCCAGCAGCCCCGAAGGTATTGAGGGGCAGTACTTC

j_gene: TRBJ2-1
d_gene: -
v_gene: TRBV5-1
abundance: -
CDR3aa: CASSLARTAPYNEQFF
CDR3nt: TGCGCCAGCAGCTTGGCCAGGACAGCCCCCTACAATGAGCAGTTCTTC

j_gene: TRBJ2-7
d_gene: -
v_gene: TRBV27
abundance: -
CDR3aa: CASSWRGSFYEQYF
CDR3nt: TGTGCCAGCAGCTGGAGGGGATCTTTCTACGAGCAGTACTTC

j_gene: TRBJ2-3
d_gene: TRBD2
v_gene: TRBV7-6
abundance: once
CDR3aa: CASSLGLAGGGDTQYF
CDR3nt: TGTGCCAGCAGCTTAGGACTAGCGGGGGGGGGAGATACGCAGTATTTT

j_gene: TRBJ2-5
d_gene: TRBD2
v_gene: TRBV5-1
abundance: -
CDR3aa: CASSLFPFSGGETQYF
CDR3nt: TGCGCCAGCAGCTTGTTCCCCTTTAGCGGGGGCGAGACCCAGTACTTC

j_gene: TRBJ2-1
d_gene: TRBD1
v_gene: TRBV9
abundance: -
CDR3aa: CASSVGPRDRGGEQFF
CDR3nt: TGTGCCAGCAGCGTAGGCCCCCGGGACAGGGGTGGTGAGCAGTTCTTC

j_gene: TRBJ2-5
d_gene: TRBD2
v_gene: TRBV6-5
abundance: -
CDR3aa: CASSYLAGGEETQYF
CDR3nt: TGTGCCAGCAGTTACTTAGCGGGGGGCGAGGAGACCCAGTACTTC

j_gene: TRBJ2-7
d_gene: -
v_gene: TRBV5-6
abundance: -
CDR3aa: CASSFWGEALVYEQYF
CDR3nt: TGTGCCAGCAGCTTTTGGGGAGAAGCTTTAGTCTACGAGCAGTACTTC

j_gene: TRBJ2-5
d_gene: -
v_gene: TRBV13
abundance: -
CDR3aa: CASSARGSIGTQYF
CDR3nt: TGTGCCAGCAGCGCCCGGGGATCGATAGGGACCCAGTACTTC

j_gene: TRBJ2-7
d_gene: TRBD2
v_gene: TRBV5-1
abundance: -
CDR3aa: CASSLGAGESYEQYF
CDR3nt: TGCGCCAGCAGCTTGGGAGCGGGGGAATCCTACGAGCAGTACTTC

j_gene: TRBJ1-1
d_gene: -
v_gene: TRBV28
abundance: -
CDR3aa: CASRRRSGPTEAFF
CDR3nt: TGTGCCAGCCGACGACGCTCAGGGCCAACTGAAGCTTTCTTT

j_gene: TRBJ1-1
d_gene: TRBD1
v_gene: TRBV10-1
abundance: -
CDR3aa: CASSEGQGGTEAFF
CDR3nt: TGCGCCAGCAGTGAGGGACAGGGGGGGACTGAAGCTTTCTTT

j_gene: TRBJ1-4
d_gene: TRBD1
v_gene: TRBV28
abundance: -
CDR3aa: CASRPGTAFNEKLFF
CDR3nt: TGTGCCAGCAGGCCCGGGACAGCCTTTAATGAAAAACTGTTTTTT

j_gene: TRBJ2-3
d_gene: -
v_gene: TRBV19
abundance: once
CDR3aa: CASRRNSGAGGSDTQYF
CDR3nt: TGTGCCAGTAGGAGGAACTCGGGGGCAGGGGGGTCTGATACGCAGTATTTT

j_gene: TRBJ2-7
d_gene: TRBD1
v_gene: TRBV5-1
abundance: -
CDR3aa: CASSFSTGEYEQYF
CDR3nt: TGCGCCAGCAGCTTTTCTACAGGGGAATACGAGCAGTACTTC

j_gene: TRBJ2-2
d_gene: TRBD2
v_gene: TRBV5-1
abundance: -
CDR3aa: CASSPIGRGTGELFF
CDR3nt: TGCGCCAGCAGCCCAATAGGGCGGGGGACCGGGGAGCTGTTTTTT

j_gene: TRBJ2-7
d_gene: TRBD2
v_gene: TRBV4-1
abundance: once
CDR3aa: CASSQGGTSGPVLSYEQYF
CDR3nt: TGCGCCAGCAGCCAAGGAGGGACTAGCGGGCCAGTACTCTCCTACGAGCAGTACTTC

j_gene: TRBJ1-1
d_gene: TRBD1
v_gene: TRBV5-6
abundance: -
CDR3aa: CASSPGTGYGAFF
CDR3nt: TGTGCCAGCAGCCCCGGGACAGGGTACGGAGCTTTCTTT

j_gene: TRBJ2-5
d_gene: -
v_gene: TRBV9
abundance: few
CDR3aa: CASSVTGDFQETQYF
CDR3nt: TGTGCCAGCAGCGTAACAGGGGACTTCCAAGAGACCCAGTACTTC

j_gene: TRBJ2-6
d_gene: TRBD1
v_gene: TRBV2
abundance: -
CDR3aa: CASSESLSWGQILSGANVLTF
CDR3nt: TGTGCCAGCAGTGAATCCCTGAGCTGGGGACAGATTCTCTCTGGGGCCAACGTCCTGACTTTC

j_gene: TRBJ1-5
d_gene: -
v_gene: TRBV9
abundance: -
CDR3aa: CASSTGLGDSNQPQHF
CDR3nt: TGTGCCAGCAGCACAGGGCTTGGGGATAGCAATCAGCCCCAGCATTTT

j_gene: TRBJ2-1
d_gene: TRBD2
v_gene: TRBV7-9
abundance: -
CDR3aa: CASSGTSGGEIEQFF
CDR3nt: TGTGCCAGCAGCGGGACTAGCGGGGGGGAGATAGAGCAGTTCTTC

j_gene: TRBJ2-7
d_gene: TRBD2
v_gene: TRBV19
abundance: -
CDR3aa: CASKVTSSGYEQYF
CDR3nt: TGTGCCAGTAAAGTGACTAGCAGCGGATACGAGCAGTACTTC

j_gene: TRBJ2-1
d_gene: TRBD2
v_gene: TRBV6-1
abundance: -
CDR3aa: CASSETSGGKDEQFF
CDR3nt: TGTGCCAGCAGTGAAACTAGCGGGGGTAAAGATGAGCAGTTCTTC

j_gene: TRBJ1-1
d_gene: TRBD1
v_gene: TRBV5-5
abundance: -
CDR3aa: CASSHDRVNANTEAFF
CDR3nt: TGTGCCAGCAGCCACGACAGGGTCAATGCGAACACTGAAGCTTTCTTT

j_gene: TRBJ2-7
d_gene: TRBD2
v_gene: TRBV13
abundance: few
CDR3aa: CASSLAGGPYEQYF
CDR3nt: TGTGCCAGCAGCTTAGCGGGGGGACCCTACGAGCAGTACTTC

j_gene: TRBJ2-3
d_gene: TRBD1
v_gene: TRBV15
abundance: few
CDR3aa: CATSREGGWTDTQYF
CDR3nt: TGTGCCACCAGCAGAGAAGGGGGCTGGACAGATACGCAGTATTTT

j_gene: TRBJ2-7
d_gene: TRBD1
v_gene: TRBV5-6
abundance: -
CDR3aa: CASSLRGRTYEQYF
CDR3nt: TGTGCCAGCAGCTTGAGGGGGCGCACCTACGAGCAGTACTTC

j_gene: TRBJ1-4
d_gene: TRBD1
v_gene: TRBV28
abundance: -
CDR3aa: CASSLRGQGYATNEKLFF
CDR3nt: TGTGCCAGCAGTTTACGTGGACAGGGATACGCAACTAATGAAAAACTGTTTTTT

j_gene: TRBJ2-4
d_gene: -
v_gene: TRBV23-1
abundance: -
CDR3aa: CASSQSRHLAKNIQYF
CDR3nt: TGCGCCAGCAGTCAAAGCAGACACTTAGCCAAAAACATTCAGTACTTC

j_gene: TRBJ1-2
d_gene: -
v_gene: TRBV15
abundance: once
CDR3aa: CATSRDQVGPVYGYTF
CDR3nt: TGTGCCACCAGCAGAGATCAGGTGGGCCCCGTCTATGGCTACACCTTC

j_gene: TRBJ1-1
d_gene: -
v_gene: TRBV7-6
abundance: -
CDR3aa: CASSSGGDTEAFF
CDR3nt: TGTGCCAGCAGCTCCGGGGGGGACACTGAAGCTTTCTTT

j_gene: TRBJ2-1
d_gene: TRBD2
v_gene: TRBV5-1
abundance: -
CDR3aa: CASSLTSGGGNEQFF
CDR3nt: TGCGCCAGCAGCCTGACTAGCGGGGGGGGAAATGAGCAGTTCTTC

j_gene: TRBJ1-1
d_gene: -
v_gene: TRBV18
abundance: once
CDR3aa: CASSQSVTGTEAFF
CDR3nt: TGTGCCAGCTCACAGTCGGTTACAGGGACTGAAGCTTTCTTT

j_gene: TRBJ2-7
d_gene: -
v_gene: TRBV7-6
abundance: -
CDR3aa: CASSLSTGGGKQYF
CDR3nt: TGTGCCAGCAGCTTGTCTACCGGCGGGGGCAAGCAGTACTTC

j_gene: TRBJ2-7
d_gene: TRBD2
v_gene: TRBV27
abundance: -
CDR3aa: CASSLREGPYEQYF
CDR3nt: TGTGCCAGCAGTTTAAGGGAGGGGCCCTACGAGCAGTACTTC

j_gene: TRBJ2-1
d_gene: TRBD2
v_gene: TRBV7-8
abundance: -
CDR3aa: CASSLHSPSGEIRNEQFF
CDR3nt: TGTGCCAGCAGCTTACATTCGCCTAGCGGGGAAATAAGAAATGAGCAGTTCTTC

j_gene: TRBJ2-3
d_gene: TRBD1
v_gene: TRBV5-4
abundance: -
CDR3aa: CASSAQPGQGLDTQYF
CDR3nt: TGTGCCAGCAGCGCCCAACCGGGACAGGGGTTAGATACGCAGTATTTT

j_gene: TRBJ1-5
d_gene: -
v_gene: TRBV6-1
abundance: -
CDR3aa: CASSEGGVGGDQPQHF
CDR3nt: TGTGCCAGCAGTGAAGGAGGTGTGGGGGGGGATCAGCCCCAGCATTTT

j_gene: TRBJ1-5
d_gene: -
v_gene: TRBV19
abundance: -
CDR3aa: CASGQSNQPQHF
CDR3nt: TGTGCCAGTGGGCAGAGCAATCAGCCCCAGCATTTT

j_gene: TRBJ2-2
d_gene: -
v_gene: TRBV5-4
abundance: -
CDR3aa: CASSLDRSSTGELFF
CDR3nt: TGTGCCAGCAGCTTGGACAGGTCTTCGACCGGGGAGCTGTTTTTT

j_gene: TRBJ1-1
d_gene: -
v_gene: TRBV19
abundance: -
CDR3aa: CASSAEPSGRHPEAFF
CDR3nt: TGTGCCAGTAGTGCCGAACCTTCTGGCAGGCACCCTGAAGCTTTCTTT

j_gene: TRBJ1-3
d_gene: -
v_gene: TRBV5-5
abundance: -
CDR3aa: CASSLRGGRLRNTIYF
CDR3nt: TGTGCCAGCAGCTTGAGGGGTGGGCGACTGAGAAACACCATATATTTT

j_gene: TRBJ2-1
d_gene: TRBD2
v_gene: TRBV4-1
abundance: -
CDR3aa: CASSQELAGPDNEQFF
CDR3nt: TGCGCCAGCAGCCAAGAACTAGCGGGGCCTGACAATGAGCAGTTCTTC

j_gene: TRBJ1-5
d_gene: -
v_gene: TRBV19
abundance: -
CDR3aa: CASSIDQGYQPQHF
CDR3nt: TGTGCCAGTAGTATAGATCAGGGTTATCAGCCCCAGCATTTT

j_gene: TRBJ2-7
d_gene: -
v_gene: TRBV5-6
abundance: -
CDR3aa: CASSLAGQVEQYF
CDR3nt: TGTGCCAGCAGCTTGGCAGGGCAGGTCGAGCAGTACTTC

j_gene: TRBJ1-5
d_gene: -
v_gene: TRBV28
abundance: -
CDR3aa: CASRRQAPHQPQHF
CDR3nt: TGTGCCAGCAGACGACAGGCCCCTCACCAGCCCCAGCATTTT

j_gene: TRBJ2-3
d_gene: TRBD1
v_gene: TRBV29-1
abundance: -
CDR3aa: CSAGGQGTTDTQYF
CDR3nt: TGCAGCGCGGGGGGACAGGGTACAACAGATACGCAGTATTTT

j_gene: TRBJ1-5
d_gene: TRBD1
v_gene: TRBV10-3
abundance: once
CDR3aa: CAIRDGQAGQPQHF
CDR3nt: TGTGCCATCAGAGATGGACAGGCGGGTCAGCCCCAGCATTTT

j_gene: TRBJ2-2
d_gene: TRBD2
v_gene: TRBV5-1
abundance: -
CDR3aa: CASSLDSGGVKTGELFF
CDR3nt: TGCGCCAGCAGCTTGGATAGCGGGGGGGTGAAGACCGGGGAGCTGTTTTTT

j_gene: TRBJ2-5
d_gene: TRBD1
v_gene: TRBV19
abundance: -
CDR3aa: CARPDRAVGETQYF
CDR3nt: TGTGCCAGGCCGGACAGGGCAGTAGGTGAGACCCAGTACTTC